This T cell receptor beta chain was retrieved from a study of cytomegalovirus exposure and HLA in healthy donors. Whole-study findings and limits: Overall, about 160 TCR beta chains were annotated as cytomegalovirus-associated. Three CMV-associated chains were confirmed in vitro to be specific for CMV antigens. In a later analysis, HLA-C alleles had the fewest associated TCRs, DRB1 alleles the most.

V lost 1 base to trimming and J lost 2 bases, with 18 bases between them. CDR3 length equals 17 residues. Germline V gene data show CDR1 as SNHLY and CDR2 as FYNNEI. The count of this clone is one. Its specificity is unknown. With 60 Vbeta and 13 Jbeta primers, the PCR was carried out. The assay was immunoSEQ multiplex PCR, and TCRdb's table has in-frame clones only and misses some. The sample lists about 140,000 clones, 73% occurring once. This TCR was sampled from a human donor in good health. The sample comprised PBMCs. This chain connects TRBV2 to TRBJ2-7; D may be TRBD2 (7 bases). The CDR3 DNA is TGTGCCAGCAGTGAAGGTTATCTGGCGGGGGCAACCTACGAGCAGTACTTC. Its translation is CASSEGYLAGATYEQYF.